This T cell receptor (beta chain) was recorded in a study of breast tumors, draining lymph nodes, adjacent tissues. The study, taken as a whole, reports: Findings are consistent with lymph node origin and intratumoral expansion of most tumor T cells. Tumors had less TCR diversity than lymph nodes, more than nontumor tissue.

This clonotype appeared many times. Its antigen is undetermined. TCRdb re-derived calls from the multiplex PCR reads in MiXCR, one entry per CDR3 protein. The sample yields around 150,000 distinct CDR3 sequences, around 24% seen once. CDR3 size: 15 residues. Germline V gene data show CDR1 as DFQATT and CDR2 as SNEGSKA (reference sequence). The junction had 14 bases not matched to a gene; V was cut back by 6 bases and J by 5 bases. The lymph nodes were axillary draining lymph nodes from breast cancer patients. The gene calls are TRBV20-1 and TRBJ2-5, with 8 nucleotides matching TRBD2. Sequenced input: axillary lymph node tissue. The receptor's source is a female donor with breast cancer. Some clones in this sample may be carry-over from other donors' samples. This chain's CDR3 is CSASLSGGRGETQYF. The CDR3 DNA reads as TGCAGTGCCAGCCTCTCGGGAGGGAGGGGGGAGACCCAGTACTTC.